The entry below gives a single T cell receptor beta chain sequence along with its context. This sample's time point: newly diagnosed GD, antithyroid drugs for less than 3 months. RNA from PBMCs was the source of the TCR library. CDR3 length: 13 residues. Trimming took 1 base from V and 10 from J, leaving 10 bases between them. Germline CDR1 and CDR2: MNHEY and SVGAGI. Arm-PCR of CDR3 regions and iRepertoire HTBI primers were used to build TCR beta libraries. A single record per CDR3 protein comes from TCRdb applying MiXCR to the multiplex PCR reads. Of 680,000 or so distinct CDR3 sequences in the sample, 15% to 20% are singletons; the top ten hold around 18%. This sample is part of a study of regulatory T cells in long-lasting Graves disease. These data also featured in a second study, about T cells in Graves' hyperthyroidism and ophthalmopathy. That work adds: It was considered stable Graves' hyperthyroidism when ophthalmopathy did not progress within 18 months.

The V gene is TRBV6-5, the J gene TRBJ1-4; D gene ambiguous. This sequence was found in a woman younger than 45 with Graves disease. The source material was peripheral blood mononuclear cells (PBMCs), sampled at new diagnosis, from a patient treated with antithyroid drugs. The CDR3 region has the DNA TGTGCCAGCAGTTACTTAGGCCAGCCAAAACTGTTTTTT. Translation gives CASSYLGQPKLFF.